The 5 T cell receptor beta chains listed next were all sequenced from one sample in a study of identical twins. One entry per CDR3 protein results from TCRdb running MiXCR on the 5' RACE reads. The sample yields roughly 500,000 distinct CDR3 sequences, approximately 22% seen once. In addition, the sample was reused for a study of T cells expressing NK-cell markers.

The specimen was CD4+ T cells sorted from blood. The source is a woman aged 18-29 years in good health.

The CDR3 DNA reads as TGTGCCAGCTGCCAAACGGGACGCGGCTACAATGAGCAGTTCTTC. This gives the protein CASCQTGRGYNEQFF. The chain combines TRBV12-3 or TRBV12-4 with TRBJ2-1; D could derive from TRBD1 or TRBD2 (5 bases each). The CDR3 runs 15 residues. V gave up 8 bases and J gave up 3 bases, with 17 bases separating them.

This chain uses TRBV6-1 with TRBJ1-5, with 8 bases lining up with TRBD1. CDR1 is MNHNS and CDR2 is SASEGT in the germline V gene. The CDR3 loop spans 16 amino acids. The J segment lost 6 bases and the V segment lost 6 bases, leaving 13 bases of the junction unmatched. The chain's CDR3 is CASRPRTGLKGQPQHF. For the CDR3, the DNA is TGTGCCAGCAGACCTCGGACAGGGCTAAAGGGTCAGCCCCAGCATTTT.

This sequence joins TRBV3-1 and TRBJ1-2; TRBD1 aligns across 8 bases. The CDR3 spans 13 residues. CDR1 is LGHDT and CDR2 is YNNKEL in the germline V gene (reference sequence). The ends lost 4 bases at V and 8 bases at J; junction bases unmatched: 6. CDR3 amino acids: CASSPGQGGGYTF. The CDR3 region has the DNA TGTGCCAGCAGCCCAGGACAGGGAGGAGGCTACACCTTC.

This clonotype was detected only a few times. CDR3 sequence reads: CASSLRGLDYGYTF. The CDR3, as DNA: TGTGCCAGCAGCTTGAGAGGTTTGGACTATGGCTACACCTTC. The chain employs TRBV5-6 and TRBJ1-2; D is ambiguous. CDR3 length equals 14 residues. Germline V lookup: CDR1 SGHDT, CDR2 YYEEEE. The V end lost 1 base, the J end lost 3 bases, and 10 bases lay between the germline ends.

This clonotype showed up just a few times. The chain uses TRBV5-1 and TRBJ1-6; TRBD1 agrees at 12 bases. Per germline, CDR1 SGHRS and CDR2 YFSETQ. The CDR3 has 16 residues. The V segment lost 4 bases and the J segment 10 bases; nucleotides outside the gene matches: 9. Here the CDR3 DNA reads TGCGCCAGCAGCCTTGAGGGACAGGGGGCACAATCACCCCTCCACTTT. Protein sequence: CASSLEGQGAQSPLHF.